This T cell receptor (beta chain) comes out of a study of shared clonotypes between healthy human individuals (TCRdb year 2020). About the full investigation: A couple of women and a few men aged 18 to 49 years were included in the cohort. To increase sequencing depth and limit assay-specific biases, different laboratories used diverse techniques to prepare libraries and sequence TCR repertoires. Each donor's leukapheresis produced roughly between about 0.9 and 9.5 billion PBMCs. To estimate repertoire size and how much clonotype sharing occurs between individuals, the study deeply sequenced the blood TCR repertoires of several healthy adults. For each donor, three plates each were used for CD4 naive and CD4 memory, two plates were used for CD8 naive, and one plate was used for CD8 memory. Overall study outcomes, separate from this receptor: Pairwise subsampling indicated that sequencing depth was expected to affect the degree of clonotype sharing among donors. Higher generation probabilities were observed for clonotypes shared by all four sorted-subset donors than for non-shared clonotypes. Because the study included only a small number of donors, the genetic and exposure-history diversity represented was limited. Rarefaction of sorted-subset datasets indicated incomplete sequencing despite the large sequencing depth. About 4.5% of naive CD4, 3% to 3.5% of naive CD8, around 2.3% of memory CD4, and around 0.42% of memory CD8 clonotypes were shared across several donors. Naive subsets generally had larger estimated clonotype richness than memory subsets did. Sampling was restricted to blood, and TCR repertoires in tissues likely differ from the TCR repertoires found in blood.

Ends trimmed: V by 7 bases, J by 1 base; bases unmatched to a gene: 9. The germline V gene yields MDHEN for CDR1 and SYDVKM for CDR2. The CDR3 covers 15 residues, taking in both the cysteine and the phenylalanine. Just the 45-base CDR3 DNA is kept, in frame starting at base 1. Donors were healthy HIV-negative adults with no recently reported acute infections or vaccinations. Every donor was a Caucasian adult residing in Nashville, Tennessee, USA. Magnetic negative selection was used to enrich CD4+ T cells, after which naive cells were positively selected on CD45RA and the negative fraction became the memory subset. Blood was collected by leukapheresis, and PBMCs were isolated by Ficoll-Histopaque density gradient centrifugation and then cryopreserved in liquid nitrogen vapor phase. Analytical flow cytometry was used to check the purity and quantity of each magnetically sorted T cell population. Genomic DNA was isolated from every sorted fraction and measured by UV absorbance on a Nanodrop 2000c.

Note on this clone: The clone's antigen remains unknown. No quality values exist for individual bases; no much larger clone is one base distant.

Using the deep immunoSEQ assay, TCR CDR3 regions were amplified from genomic DNA by multiplex PCR. Extracted genomic DNA from each cell subset was distributed evenly across all wells of several immunoSEQ 96-well plates, and each plate was treated as a replicate. For sorted subsets, 150 to 250 ng of genomic DNA, equivalent to some 33,000 T cell genomes, went into each replicate PCR. The purified libraries were quantified using a Qubit 3.0 fluorometer, sized with a Bioanalyzer 2100, and then quantified again using the KAPA Library Quantification kit. Every immunoSEQ 96-well plate was sequenced on a dedicated single-read 150-cycle Illumina NextSeq 550 flow cell. In the authors' own workflow: Because the immunoSEQ output held only junctional sequences and lacked quality scores, the filtering could not match the filtering applied to full-length reads. Sequences were annotated with PyIR, a Python wrapper for IgBLAST v1.9, using IMGT germline references to assign V/J genes and CDR3. Reads were filtered out if the reads had weak V/J assignments (E-value above 1e-6), no CDR3, stop codons, out-of-frame junctions, or ambiguous translated residues. V3J clonotypes were defined as sequences sharing the same inferred V gene, J gene, and CDR3 amino acid sequence. Percentage overlap between repertoires was computed as shared unique clonotypes divided by the size of the smaller repertoire. RTK rarefaction, the Chao1 estimator, and Recon v2.1 estimates of unobserved clonotypes were used to assess repertoire richness. For all TCRbeta clonotypes obtained by the gDNA method from a few donors, generation probabilities were computed with OLGA. TCRdb limited this immuneACCESS table to in-frame rearrangements with V and J called. A share of clones is missing; checked studies link under half to unresolved V genes, and the rest is unexplained. D and trimming come from the DNA, and the V and J calls and clone size come from that table. This sample lists 1 million to 1.3 million clones; around 82% were detected once. 0.61% of the sample belongs to the ten largest clones.

The receptor was isolated from a man between 18 and 29 years old in good health. Some clones in this sample may be carry-over from other donors' samples. The sequenced sample was memory CD4+ T cells from PBMCs. Per the publication, the cell subset or site label means: CD45RA-negative fraction. Recombination joined TRBV28 with TRBJ1-1, with TRBD1 identical over 7 junction bases. The CDR3 protein sequence reads: CASINPAGGNTEAFF. The DNA sequence follows: TGTGCCAGCATCAATCCCGCAGGGGGGAACACTGAAGCTTTCTTT.